The present T cell receptor beta chain was sequenced within a study of cytomegalovirus exposure and HLA in healthy donors. Study findings and constraints: Highest at DRB1 and lowest at HLA-C, TCR association rates differed among HLA loci in a later analysis. Further analysis was carried out later, and it showed several of the most significant clusters appearing linked to common viral pathogens. Listed as cytomegalovirus-associated were 150 to 200 TCR beta chains. For presence/absence analyses, sequencing depth was assumed to be roughly uniform across donors.

With V trimmed by 3 bases and J by 1 base, 3 bases remained unmatched. The CDR3 covers 14 residues. The V gene's germline CDR1 is LNHDA and CDR2 SQIVND (reference sequence). This PCR relied on a set of 60 Vbeta primers and 13 Jbeta primers. The assay was immunoSEQ multiplex PCR, and TCRdb's table has in-frame clones only and misses some. The sample carries about 100,000 clones, 70% recorded once. As regards this clone: What it binds is unknown.

Sequencing was carried out using PBMCs. The receptor was isolated from a man aged 35 to 55 in good health and CMV-seropositive. The chain carries TRBV19 and TRBJ2-7; TRBD1 matches 7 bases. CDR3 in DNA: TGTGCCAGTAGTATCACGGACAGGTCCTACGAGCAGTACTTC. The encoded protein is CASSITDRSYEQYF.